This T cell receptor beta chain was sequenced for a study of T cell changes during pregnancy in multiple sclerosis. Sequencing used immunoSEQ multiplex PCR; TCRdb keeps in-frame clones, though not all of them. The sample lists 70,000 to 90,000 clones, roughly nine tenths occurring once. Germline values: CDR1 SEHNR, CDR2 FQNEAQ (reference sequence). J lost 8 bases, V lost 7 bases, and 10 bases had no gene match. CDR3 length: 14 amino acids. This chain connects TRBV7-9 to TRBJ1-4; 7 positions match TRBD1. This clonotype was sampled from a female donor in good health, serving as a control in a pregnancy study. Some clones in this sample may be carry-over from other donors' samples. Sequences were derived from PBMCs, sampled in the first trimester of pregnancy. The CDR3 sequence: CASTPGQAGEKLFF. The CDR3, as DNA: TGTGCCAGCACCCCCGGACAGGCGGGGGAAAAACTGTTTTTT.